These 13 T cell receptor beta chains share one sample of origin, sequenced in a study of OX40 agonist ivuxolimab in advanced cancers. Sequencing used immunoSEQ multiplex PCR; TCRdb keeps in-frame clones, though not all of them. There are about 120,000 clones in the sample; 75% to 90% occur only once, and approximately 0.55% lies in the top ten. The sample consisted of CD4+ or CD8+ T cells sorted from blood, taken in a trial of the OX40 agonist ivuxolimab. All receptors derive from an adult with an advanced solid tumor such as melanoma, head and neck, liver or kidney cancer.

CDR3 bases: TGTGCCAGCACGAGGACCCACTCTGGGGCCAACGTCCTGACTTTC. Translating gives CASTRTHSGANVLTF. The rearrangement uses TRBV28 and TRBJ2-6; unclear D gene. Between the trimmed V and J ends, which lost 7 bases and 0 bases, there was a span of 10 bases. The CDR3 has 15 residues. The germline V gene encodes CDR1 MDHEN and CDR2 SYDVKM.

V gene TRBV7-9 combines with J gene TRBJ2-2; D call uncertain. This CDR3 spans 14 amino acids. Trimming cost V 5 bases and J 0 bases, with 7 bases left between them. The germline gives CDR1 SEHNR, CDR2 FQNEAQ (reference sequence). The DNA of the CDR3 is TGTGCCAGCAGCCCCAACTCGAACACCGGGGAGCTGTTTTTT. Translation: CASSPNSNTGELFF.

This clone was detected once. The rearrangement joins TRBV18 to TRBJ2-2; 8 nucleotides align to TRBD1. CDR1 KGHSH and CDR2 LQKENI come from the germline V gene. Trimming at V came to 6 bases and at J to 10 bases, leaving 7 bases not matched to a gene. This CDR3 has 13 residues. The CDR3 loop is CASSRTGREELFF. CDR3 sequence (DNA): TGTGCCAGCTCGCGGACAGGGCGCGAGGAGCTGTTTTTT.

V is TRBV7-2 and J is TRBJ1-2, with TRBD1 matching 7 bases. Germline trimming cut 9 bases from V and 6 bases from J; bases unmatched to any gene: 10. Germline assignment: CDR1 SGHTA and CDR2 FQGNSA. This CDR3 region has 13 residues. The CDR3 spells CASSGTARDGYTF. CDR3 DNA sequence: TGTGCCAGTTCCGGGACAGCGAGAGATGGCTACACCTTC. Based on the CDR3 plus reference TRBV7-2 and TRBJ1-2, the full variable domain is GAGVSQSPSNKVTEKGKDVELRCDPISGHTALYWYRQSLGQGLEFLIYFQGNSAPDKSGLPSDRFSAERTGGSVSTLTIQRTQQEDSAVYLCASSGTARDGYTFGSGTRLTVV.

The chain has TRBV28 and TRBJ2-7; D may be TRBD2 (7 bases). Germline V gene data show CDR1 as MDHEN and CDR2 as SYDVKM. This CDR3 has 12 amino acids. Trimming removed 10 bases from V and 5 bases from J, with 15 bases in between. DNA of the CDR3: TGTGCCACCCTTCGCGGGGGCGACGAGCAGTACTTC. The encoded protein is CATLRGGDEQYF.

The gene calls are TRBV28 and TRBJ2-7, with 11 bases aligning to TRBD1. Germline CDR1 reads MDHEN; CDR2 reads SYDVKM. The ends lost 6 bases at V and 1 base at J; junction bases unmatched: 5. CDR3 length: 15 amino acids. CDR3 nucleotides: TGTGCCAGCAGAGCGGACAGGGGGCTATCCTACGAGCAGTACTTC. Its protein product is CASRADRGLSYEQYF. The variable domain in full, with the rest retrieved from reference TRBV28 and TRBJ2-7, is DVKVTQSSRYLVKRTGEKVFLECVQDMDHENMFWYRQDPGLGLRLIYFSYDVKMKEKGDIPEGYSVSREKKERFSLILESASTNQTSMYLCASRADRGLSYEQYFGPGTRLTVT.

V gene TRBV27 combines with J gene TRBJ2-5, with D hard to call. The J call is in doubt because the DNA end fits TRBJ2-7 better. The CDR3 extends over 13 amino acids. Germline V gene sequence: CDR1 MNHEY, CDR2 SMNVEV (reference sequence). For the CDR3, the DNA is TGTGCCAGCAGTTTGCGGCACTCCTACGAGCAGTACTTC. Protein sequence: CASSLRHSYEQYF.

The chain couples TRBV7-9 to TRBJ1-6; the match to TRBD1 covers 7 bases. CDR1 and CDR2 (germline): SEHNR, FQNEAQ (reference sequence). The CDR3 runs to 15 residues. Germline trimming cut 0 bases from V and 6 bases from J; bases unmatched to any gene: 2. The CDR3 DNA reads TGTGCCAGCAGCTTAGCGCGACAGGGTAATTCACCCCTCCACTTT. Protein product: CASSLARQGNSPLHF. The full variable domain, in which reference TRBV7-9 and TRBJ1-6 provide the parts outside the CDR3, is DTGVSQNPRHKITKRGQNVTFRCDPISEHNRLYWYRQTLGQGPEFLTYFQNEAQLEKSRLLSDRFSAERPKGSFSTLEIQRTEQGDSAMYLCASSLARQGNSPLHFGNGTRLTVT.

This clone was recorded a few times. The chain carries TRBV11-2 and TRBJ2-3, with D perhaps matching TRBD1 (6 bases). CDR3 length equals 15 residues. V gave up 0 bases and J gave up 1 base, with 8 bases separating them. Germline V lookup: CDR1 SGHAT, CDR2 FQNNGV. In nucleotides, the CDR3 is TGTGCCAGCAGCTTAGAGGGACATCGCACAGATACGCAGTATTTT. This codes for CASSLEGHRTDTQYF.

V and J are TRBV5-1 and TRBJ1-2; possible D gene TRBD1, 5 bases. V lost 0 bases and J lost 3, with 9 bases in between. This CDR3 comprises 14 residues. From germline, CDR1 is SGHRS and CDR2 YFSETQ. Written as DNA, the CDR3 is TGCGCCAGCAGCTTGGAGGAGGGGTACTATGGCTACACCTTC. Its protein product is CASSLEEGYYGYTF.

The CDR3 DNA reads TGTGCCAGCAGTTCCCAGCGGGGGGTCCGGCAGTACTTC. This sequence encodes CASSSQRGVRQYF. The rearrangement joins TRBV28 to TRBJ2-7, with 9 bases matching TRBD2. Trimming took 4 bases from V and 9 from J; bases not matched to a gene: 7. There are 13 residues in the CDR3. Per germline, CDR1 MDHEN and CDR2 SYDVKM.

V is TRBV30 and J is TRBJ2-7; D unclear. The CDR3 spans 13 residues. The V end lost 4 bases, the J end lost 2 bases, and 12 bases lay between the germline ends. The germline CDR1 and CDR2 sequences are GTSNPN and SVGIG (reference sequence). The CDR3 is CAWKVAGTYEQYF. CDR3 nucleotides: TGTGCCTGGAAGGTAGCCGGTACCTACGAGCAGTACTTC.

This chain links TRBV5-4 with TRBJ2-2, with TRBD2 as a possible D gene (5 bases). The germline V and J ends were trimmed by 1 base and 4 bases, with 11 bases remaining between them. This CDR3 spans 15 amino acids. In germline, CDR1 is SGHNT, CDR2 YYREEE (reference sequence). Here the CDR3 DNA reads TGTGCCAGCAGCTTGTCGAGAGGGAGCACCGGGGAGCTGTTTTTT. It codes for CASSLSRGSTGELFF. Supplemented by reference TRBV5-4 and TRBJ2-2, the full variable domain reads ETGVTQSPTHLIKTRGQQVTLRCSSQSGHNTVSWYQQALGQGPQFIFQYYREEENGRGNFPPRFSGLQFPNYSSELNVNALELDDSALYLCASSLSRGSTGELFFGEGSRLTVL.